The T cell receptor beta chain under discussion was sequenced for a study of cytomegalovirus exposure and HLA in healthy donors (dated by TCRdb to between 2016 and 2019). At the level of the whole study: An earlier analysis of approximately 640 of the donors reported about 250 Gb of sequence data and 100 million to 140 million unique TCR beta sequences from about 179 million T cells. Donor age, sex, ethnicity and CMV serostatus were collected together with the repertoire data. HLA typing covered class I and class II loci at four-digit resolution. In a later genetic analysis, genome-wide SNP genotypes for about three fifths of the 666 donors were used, and that subset was treated as a discovery cohort. The number of donors typed differed by locus, with 629-630 for A, B, C, DRB1 and DQB1, more than 500 for DQA1, over 600 for DPA1, and 450 to 480 for DPB1. All discovery cohort repertoires had been generated on a single sequencing platform. An earlier analysis of 450 to 750 of the donors used high-throughput TCR beta sequencing to judge whether each TCR beta V gene segment behaved as functional or pseudogenic. Of the 350 to 450 genotyped donors, less than 90% were placed in the genetic ancestry cluster associated with self-reported Caucasian donors. Rather than drawing on any new phenotypic data, the later analysis identified candidate immune exposures from TCR beta sequences and the way those sequences occurred across donors. In a later analysis, previously published TCR beta repertoires from 666 donors were re-analyzed and high-resolution HLA genotyping was added so that TCR occurrence patterns could be studied. To predict cytomegalovirus infection status, the study brought together high-throughput TCR immunosequencing, statistical association of individual TCRs with disease status, and machine learning. Roughly 300 gigabases of sequencing data and tens of millions of unique TCR sequences were included in an early release covering roughly 700 HLA-typed donors. The study was designed to test whether signatures of past pathogen exposure could be identified by cataloging public T cell receptors. On average, 235,054 unique TCR beta nucleotide sequences were sequenced per donor among a few hundred genotyped donors of the cohort, with approximately 18% of those sequences being non-productive. The study profiled the T cell repertoires of under 850 subjects by immunosequencing and related them to cytomegalovirus serostatus. Five DR-DQ haplotypes were handled as single units for association and clustering because linkage in the cohort was strong. Along with the roughly 670-subject first cohort, a separate validation cohort of over a hundred different subjects was used. Results and caveats for the whole study, not just this receptor: Cytomegalovirus status was reported to be diagnosed by the classifier with high specificity and sensitivity in both the original and validation cohorts. According to a later analysis, TCR association rates differed among HLA loci, with DRB1 alleles showing the most associated TCRs and HLA-C alleles showing the fewest. In an earlier analysis of under 600 of the donors, most TCR beta V segments were observed in productive rearrangements about 87% or about 30% of the time, broadly matching IMGT annotations. A further reported finding was that TCR beta sequences accurately predicted the HLA-A and HLA-B alleles for most subjects in the first cohort. Sequencing depth was assumed to be roughly uniform across donors in the presence/absence analyses, though that assumption may not hold. According to a later genetic analysis, donors in an Asian-associated ancestry cluster had fewer N-insertions in productive TCRs than the approximately 670-donor mean. Several of the top co-occurrence clusters appeared to be linked to parvovirus B19, influenza, CMV and Epstein-Barr virus, according to a later analysis. In vitro tests confirmed that a few of the cytomegalovirus-associated TCR beta chains recognize cytomegalovirus antigens. When HLA alleles, especially DR and DQ, strongly co-occurred, TCR associations were difficult to assign to individual alleles. In the study, 150 to 200 TCR beta chains were listed as associated with cytomegalovirus. Correlated functional status among segregating V segments might reflect linkage disequilibrium, but an unknown experimental factor could not be ruled out. While some public TCRs were present in many individuals, most TCR sequences turned up only very rarely across donors. The earlier analysis of a few hundred of the donors excluded 15 to 20 rarely observed V segments, including chromosome 9 orphons, because counts were too low. This cohort had only TCR beta chains sequenced, and the lack of alpha or paired-chain data limited which features could be detected. An association between a missense DCLRE1C variant and V-gene and J-gene trimming of TCR beta chains was found in a later genetic analysis and replicated in an independent cohort. For the cohort, immune exposure information was limited to CMV serostatus. In a later analysis, more than 15,000 TCR beta sequences were associated with specific HLA alleles at a false discovery rate of 0.05. Because HLA typing was missing for some donors at each locus, association tests included only the typed subset. A later analysis found that most CMV-associated TCR beta chains appeared HLA-restricted, with HLA associations seemingly driven largely by CMV exposure. The sequencing pipeline was judged likely to have produced a cluster of highly shared sequence variants as a technical artifact. A later analysis found that HLA-associated TCR beta chains were more clonally expanded and had lower generation probabilities than equally common non-associated chains. The authors suggested that the approach could potentially be extended to other disease states and immunological phenotypes. Because the 87-base-pair reads could not distinguish some IMGT-functional V segments, including TRBV6-2 and TRBV6-3, those segments were excluded.

The cohort was made up of roughly 670 healthy bone marrow donors. Cohort members were all nominally healthy when sampled, although unrecorded immune exposures were likely present. The donor tested CMV seronegative, placing the donor among the 352 seronegative members of the cohort. Every donor gave a peripheral blood sample, and the peripheral blood mononuclear cells from that sample were used for TCR beta sequencing. Genomic DNA was extracted from the blood cell samples with the Qiagen DNeasy Blood Extraction Kit. This clone was detected only a few times. Its recognized antigen is unknown. Base qualities were left out, and no much larger clone turns up one base away. V sheds 2 bases and J sheds 3 bases, leaving 10 bases between their ends. Counted from cysteine to phenylalanine, this CDR3 has 14 amino acids. Of all the DNA, just the CDR3 is kept, 42 bases in frame from base 1. The germline V gene (reference sequence) sets CDR1 to LNHDA and CDR2 to SQIVND.

Receptor amplification or capture employed the immunoSEQ multiplex PCR assay. A mixture of 60 forward primers for TCR Vbeta segments and 13 reverse primers for TCR Jbeta segments was used in the multiplex PCR. The CDR3 region of rearranged TCR beta genes was amplified from genomic DNA with a multiplex PCR assay. On the Illumina HiSeq System, the amplified TCR beta libraries were sequenced as 87-base-pair reads. The paper's processing steps were these. In a later analysis, around 80 million unique TCR beta chains were counted across the 500 to 850 repertoires, and some 10 million of these chains were shared by at least two donors. To remove PCR and sequencing errors, raw reads were error-corrected and collapsed into unique sequences using a nearest-neighbor algorithm that merged closely related sequences. Alignment of CDR3 sequences to IMGT reference sequences was used to assign V, D and J gene segments. For a sequence to be retained, a match of at least six nucleotides was required to both a V gene segment and a J gene segment. A rearrangement was called productive if the CDR3 had no stop codons and remained in frame with V and J, and every other rearrangement was called non-productive. Following IMGT convention, CDR3 was defined as the stretch from the second conserved V-encoded cysteine to the conserved J-encoded phenylalanine. The earlier analysis of about 640 of the donors excluded any sequence lacking an unambiguous match to a single V gene segment. In an earlier analysis of roughly 500 of the donors, V segments were called functional above 56.7% productive rearrangements and were called segregating when the between-donor standard deviation exceeded 5%. A statistical classification framework was built to diagnose cytomegalovirus status from the catalog of TCR beta chain sequences. In a later analysis, TCR nucleotide sequences were compared against IMGT/GENE-DB human TR gene sequences so that V and J genes could be assigned. The TCRdist pipeline was used in a later analysis to assign CDR3 sequences and most-parsimonious VDJ recombination scenarios. A later analysis defined each TCR beta chain by its CDR3 amino acid sequence plus V-gene family, and excluded reads lacking a unique V-gene family. A later analysis removed 500 to 600 highly shared, low-generation-probability nucleotide sequences to deal with suspected cross-contamination and a sequencing artifact. In a later analysis, a clonal expansion index for each public chain was calculated from normalized within-repertoire ranks of inferred template counts. In a later analysis, generation probabilities were computed using a VDJ recombination model fitted to out-of-frame rearrangements, and the results were checked against IGoR. A later analysis scored TCR-TCR, TCR-HLA and TCR-CMV co-occurrence with hypergeometric tests, applying a repertoire-size bias correction to TCR pairs. A later analysis estimated false discovery rates by permuting HLA or CMV assignments 20 times. A later analysis grouped co-occurring TCRs with DBSCAN, adding TCRdist sequence similarity when clustering within HLA-allele-positive subsets. Co-occurrence clustering excluded repertoires with fewer than 30,000 or more than 120,000 public chains, plus five with anomalous nucleotide sharing. TCRdb holds this immuneACCESS table with in-frame rearrangements only. Some clones are missing; in checked studies, unresolved V genes explain under half, and the rest has no known cause. V and J calls and clone size are given by that table; D and trimming were obtained from the DNA. Present in this sample are 100,000 to 150,000 clones, around 78% of which were seen just once. The ten largest clones represent just under 6.5% of the sample.

The chain is assembled from TRBV19 and TRBJ2-5; TRBD2 is possibly the D segment (6 matching bases). Sequencing was performed on PBMCs. The receptor's source is a woman aged 35 to 49 in good health and CMV-seronegative. The DNA is as follows: TGTGCCAGTAGTATATCCTGGGGGGAAGAGACCCAGTACTTC. It codes for CASSISWGEETQYF.